This T cell receptor (beta chain) stems from a study of radiation and T cells in renal cell carcinoma (dated by TCRdb to the early 2020s). Background for the entire study: TCR beta sequencing covered 50 to 55 samples in total, comprising about 26 tumors and around 27 peripheral blood samples. The final blood draw took place at 4 weeks after radiation, the same time as nephrectomy. Across all 55 or so samples, 4 million or so unique CDR3 nucleotide sequences encoding 2 million to 3 million unique CDR3 amino acid sequences were identified.

The CDR3 numbers 11 residues from cysteine through phenylalanine. Of the read, only the CDR3 DNA is kept; its 33 bases are in frame from base 1. CDR1 is given as ENHRY and CDR2 as SYGVKD, both from the germline V gene. V loses 3 bases of germline sequence and J loses 5 bases, and the interval between the two ends is 4 bases. Following the manufacturer's recommendations, the immunoSEQ kit was used to generate TCR beta libraries from genomic DNA. For library preparation, a first multiplex PCR was performed with proprietary primers, followed by a second PCR in which unique barcodes were added, and bead cleanups were performed after each round. Each sample batch included a kit-provided positive control reaction and a negative control reaction. The final libraries were assessed on an Agilent 4200 TapeStation D1000 ScreenTape, pooled by volume, and quantified by qPCR. Sequencing was performed on an Illumina NextSeq500 with a MidOutput 150-cycle cartridge, and 156 Read1 and 15 Index1 cycles were run with kit custom primers. The pooled library was loaded at roughly 0.94 pM with an approximately 20% PhiX control spike-in. On the authors' methods: Vendor-processed data were analyzed in R, and a clonotype was defined as all T cells sharing the same CDR3 nucleotide sequence. In the clone abundance analyses, frequencies were normalized to the 10,000 most abundant clones in each sample. Public T cell clones, averaging fewer than five per sample, were removed before analysis. An abundance difference of at least 32-fold between compartments was the criterion for calling clonotypes tumor-enriched or baseline blood-enriched. A beta-binomial differential abundance model was used to identify clonotypes that expanded or contracted between blood time points. The Baroni-Urbani and Buser coefficient was used to measure tumor-blood repertoire similarity, and groups were compared with two-tailed Wilcoxon tests in R. TCRdb took this table from immuneACCESS and kept in-frame rearrangements with V and J called. Such tables lack part of the clones; where checked against another copy, unresolved V genes explain under half of the gap, and the rest is unexplained. V, J and clone size were drawn from that table, and D and trimming were deduced from the DNA. Present in this sample are under 200,000 clones, roughly 90% of which were seen just once. Approximately 11% of the sample is taken by the ten largest.

A remark on this clone: Its antigen is unknown. Nothing much larger sits one base from this clone, and base qualities are not available.

The sample's time point label, decoded: blood 4 weeks post-SBRT, at nephrectomy. The meaning of the sample's treatment or condition label: 15 Gy SBRT to primary tumor, nephrectomy 4 weeks later. Samples came from a clinical trial, in which primary renal cell carcinomas received 15 Gy stereotactic body radiation therapy followed by nephrectomy 4 weeks later. To track tumor-enriched clonotypes, serial peripheral blood was sampled from radiation-treated patients at baseline and at 2 weeks and 4 weeks after SBRT. Renal cell carcinoma with clear cell pathology was present in all patients. Genomic DNA for TCR sequencing was prepared using the QIAamp DNA Blood Mini Kit (Qiagen). Only samples passing all quality control checks were included in the analyses. Overall results and qualifications from the work: The single-armed trial design could not address effects of radiation dose or scheduling on the TCR repertoire. In blood, the top tumor clonotypes increased between baseline and 2 weeks post-radiation and then shrank by 4 weeks, which suggests that tumor-resident clones expanded only transiently. Because pretreatment tumor biopsies were not available, the baseline intratumoral presence of clonotypes could not be determined. Changes in the blood repertoire were not tracked past 4 weeks after treatment.

The sequences come from blood, collected from a patient whose treatment included radiotherapy and nephrectomy. This sequence uses TRBV10-3 and TRBJ2-5; a confident D gene designation cannot be given. This clonotype originated in a woman aged 45-59 years with renal cell carcinoma. The CDR3 protein sequence reads: CAISDPETQYF. At the DNA level, the sequence is TGTGCCATCAGTGATCCCGAGACCCAGTACTTC.